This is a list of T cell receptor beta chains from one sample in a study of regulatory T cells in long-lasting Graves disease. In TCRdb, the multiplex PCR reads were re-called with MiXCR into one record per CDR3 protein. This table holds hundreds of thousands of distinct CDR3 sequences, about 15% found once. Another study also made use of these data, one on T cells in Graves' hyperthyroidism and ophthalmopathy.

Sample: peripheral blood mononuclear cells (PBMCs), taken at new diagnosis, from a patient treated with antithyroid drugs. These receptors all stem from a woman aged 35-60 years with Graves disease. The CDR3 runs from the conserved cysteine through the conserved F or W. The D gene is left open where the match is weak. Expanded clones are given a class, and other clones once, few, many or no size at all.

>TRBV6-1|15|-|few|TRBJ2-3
CASNGASDSTDTQYF
TGTGCCAGCAATGGGGCTAGCGATAGCACAGATACGCAGTATTTT
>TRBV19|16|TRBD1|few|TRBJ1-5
CASSARTGGGNQPQHF
TGTGCCAGTAGTGCCCGGACAGGGGGCGGCAATCAGCCCCAGCATTTT
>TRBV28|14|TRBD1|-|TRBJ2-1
CASSGTGVLDEQFF
TGTGCCAGCAGTGGGACAGGGGTGTTAGATGAGCAGTTCTTC
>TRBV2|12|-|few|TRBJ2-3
CASSWDLDTQYF
TGTGCCAGCAGTTGGGACTTAGATACGCAGTATTTT
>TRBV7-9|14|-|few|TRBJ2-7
CASSPLQGSYEQYF
TGTGCCAGCAGCCCCCTTCAGGGTTCCTACGAGCAGTACTTC
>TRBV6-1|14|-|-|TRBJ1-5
CASSGGQGVQPQHF
TGTGCCAGCAGCGGGGGGCAGGGAGTTCAGCCCCAGCATTTT
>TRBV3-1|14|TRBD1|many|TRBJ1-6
CASSQRDSPSPLHF
TGTGCCAGCAGCCAACGGGACAGCCCCTCACCCCTCCACTTT
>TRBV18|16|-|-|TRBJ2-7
CASSPRTIGLAAEQYF
TGTGCCAGCTCACCACGTACTATAGGCTTGGCAGCCGAGCAGTACTTC
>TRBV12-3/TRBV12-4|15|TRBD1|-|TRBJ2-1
CASSFGTGAIHEQFF
TGTGCCAGCAGTTTTGGGACAGGAGCCATCCATGAGCAGTTCTTC
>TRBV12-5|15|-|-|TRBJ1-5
CASGLVRGDNQPQHF
TGTGCTAGTGGTTTGGTACGCGGAGACAATCAGCCCCAGCATTTT
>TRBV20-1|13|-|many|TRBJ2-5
CSARDPGRETQYF
TGCAGTGCTAGAGATCCAGGAAGAGAGACCCAGTACTTC
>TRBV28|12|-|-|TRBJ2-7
CASRDEQGEQYF
TGTGCCAGCCGGGACGAGCAAGGGGAGCAGTACTTC
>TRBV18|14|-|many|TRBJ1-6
CASSQGLENSPLHF
TGTGCCAGCTCACAGGGACTAGAGAATTCACCCCTCCACTTT
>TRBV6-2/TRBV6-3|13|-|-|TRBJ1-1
CASIQGASTEAFF
TGTGCCAGCATACAGGGTGCTTCGACTGAAGCTTTCTTT
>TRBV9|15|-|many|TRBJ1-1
CASSVANSPDTEAFF
TGTGCCAGCAGCGTAGCTAACAGTCCAGACACTGAAGCTTTCTTT
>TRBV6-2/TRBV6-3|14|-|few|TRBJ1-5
CASSSNQVGQPQHF
TGTGCCAGCAGTTCCAACCAAGTAGGTCAGCCCCAGCATTTT
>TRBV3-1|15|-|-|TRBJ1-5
CASSHGGASNQPQHF
TGTGCCAGCAGTCATGGAGGGGCGAGCAATCAGCCCCAGCATTTT
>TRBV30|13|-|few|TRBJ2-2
CAWSPRWTGELFF
TGTGCCTGGAGCCCCCGCTGGACCGGGGAGCTGTTTTTT
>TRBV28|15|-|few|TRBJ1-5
CASRVHDGSNQPQHF
TGTGCCAGCAGGGTACACGACGGGAGCAATCAGCCCCAGCATTTT
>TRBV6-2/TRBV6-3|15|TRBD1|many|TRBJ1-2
CASSPPPGQGQGYTF
TGTGCCAGCAGCCCCCCACCCGGACAGGGGCAAGGCTACACCTTC
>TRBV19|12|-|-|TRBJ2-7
CASSIAGYEQYF
TGTGCCAGTAGTATAGCAGGGTACGAGCAGTACTTC
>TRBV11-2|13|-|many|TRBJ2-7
CASSYDTPYEQYF
TGTGCCAGCAGCTACGACACTCCCTACGAGCAGTACTTC